These 29 T cell receptor beta chains share one sample of origin, sequenced in a study of blood T cell repertoires in COVID-19. Sequencing was performed with immunoSEQ multiplex PCR; in TCRdb, only in-frame clones are kept and a portion is missing. The sample contains about 95,000 clones, roughly 80% of which appear only once. The sequenced material came from peripheral blood. The origin of the receptors is a human donor in a cohort sampled during active COVID-19.

This chain connects TRBV6-5 to TRBJ2-1; 9 bases agree with TRBD2. Trimming removed 2 bases from V and 5 bases from J; junction bases left unmatched: 7. The germline V gene has CDR1 MNHEY and CDR2 SVGAGI. This CDR3 region has 16 residues. The CDR3 is CASSYHGSGGNNEQFF. The CDR3 nucleotides read TGTGCCAGCAGTTACCATGGTAGCGGGGGAAACAATGAGCAGTTCTTC.

This clone was detected a few times. V usage is TRBV7-9 and J usage is TRBJ2-7; 11 bases align to TRBD2. Germline CDR1 is SEHNR and CDR2 is FQNEAQ (reference sequence). CDR3 size: 15 residues. V dropped 1 base and J dropped 4; count of bases not matched to a gene: 3. DNA of the CDR3: TGTGCCAGCAGCTTAGATCCTAGCGGGAGGTACGAGCAGTACTTC. This encodes CASSLDPSGRYEQYF. The entire variable domain, with the rest obtained from reference TRBV7-9 and TRBJ2-7, is as follows: DTGVSQNPRHKITKRGQNVTFRCDPISEHNRLYWYRQTLGQGPEFLTYFQNEAQLEKSRLLSDRFSAERPKGSFSTLEIQRTEQGDSAMYLCASSLDPSGRYEQYFGPGTRLTVT.

V usage is TRBV6-5 and J usage is TRBJ1-3; D is unclear. The CDR3 totals 16 residues. V gave up 0 bases and J gave up 0 bases, with 9 bases separating them. CDR1 MNHEY and CDR2 SVGAGI come from the germline V gene. In DNA, the CDR3 is TGTGCCAGCAGTTACTCGAGGGTCAGCTCTGGAAACACCATATATTTT. Its translation: CASSYSRVSSGNTIYF.

This chain connects TRBV5-1 to TRBJ1-1, with 10 bases aligning to TRBD1. Germline CDR1 SGHRS, CDR2 YFSETQ. Losses at the gene ends were 0 bases for V and 1 base for J; bases not matched to a gene: 24. CDR3 length: 23 amino acids. Written as DNA, the CDR3 is TGCGCCAGCAGCTTGGACATAGCCGACAGGGGGCGAGTTGGTGTAGAGGCGAACACTGAAGCTTTCTTT. It yields the protein CASSLDIADRGRVGVEANTEAFF.

The chain couples TRBV5-1 to TRBJ1-3; 9 nucleotides align to TRBD1. Germline assignment: CDR1 SGHRS and CDR2 YFSETQ. The J segment lost 2 bases and the V segment lost 4 bases, leaving 7 bases of the junction unmatched. This CDR3 contains 16 residues. The CDR3 protein is CASSGQQGAAGNTIYF. Written as DNA, the CDR3 is TGCGCCAGCAGCGGGCAACAGGGGGCGGCTGGAAACACCATATATTTT.

This clone was recorded once. The chain recombines TRBV18 with TRBJ1-1, with 9 bases identical to TRBD1. V trimming: 6 bases; J trimming: 2 bases; junction bases outside the gene matches: 4. The CDR3 has 14 residues. Germline V gene lookup returns CDR1 KGHSH and CDR2 LQKENI. Written as DNA, the CDR3 is TGTGCCAGCTCGCGGACAGGGGAAAACACTGAAGCTTTCTTT. Translation: CASSRTGENTEAFF.

The chain is built from TRBV29-1 and TRBJ1-5, with D perhaps matching TRBD1 (6 bases). Germline V CDR1 and CDR2: SQVTM, ANQGSEA. V lost 4 bases and J 6 bases, leaving 16 bases between the germline ends. This CDR3 is 14 amino acids long. The CDR3 protein is CSVGGGGAGQPQHF. The CDR3 DNA follows: TGCAGCGTTGGGGGAGGGGGGGCAGGTCAGCCCCAGCATTTT.

The gene calls are TRBV27 and TRBJ2-2; 7 bases agree with TRBD1. The length of the CDR3 is 14 residues. Trimming removed 1 base from V and 4 bases from J; junction bases left unmatched: 0. Looked up from germline, CDR1 is MNHEY and CDR2 is SMNVEV (reference sequence). CDR3 sequence (DNA): TGTGCCAGCAGTTTATACAGGGGCACCGGGGAGCTGTTTTTT. This codes for CASSLYRGTGELFF.

CDR3 bases: TGTGCCACGAGGGAACCCTATAATTCACCCCTCCACTTT. Translation gives CATREPYNSPLHF. The V and J genes are TRBV28 and TRBJ1-6; D is unclear. V lost 10 bases to trimming and J lost 2 bases, with 9 bases between them. This CDR3 comprises 13 residues. Germline V lookup: CDR1 MDHEN, CDR2 SYDVKM.

The genes are TRBV19 and TRBJ2-1; 8 nucleotides match TRBD2. Looked up from germline, CDR1 is LNHDA and CDR2 is SQIVND (reference sequence). V was pared by 4 bases and J by 6 bases, with 5 bases of the junction left unmatched. The CDR3 contains 14 residues. The CDR3, as DNA: TGTGCCAGTAGTAGATCCGGGACTAGCAATGAGCAGTTCTTC. The encoded protein is CASSRSGTSNEQFF.

This chain joins TRBV19 and TRBJ2-3, with TRBD2 matching over 13 bases. Germline V CDR1 and CDR2: LNHDA, SQIVND (reference sequence). With 4 bases clipped from V and 1 base from J, the junction kept 5 bases outside the gene matches. The CDR3 spans 17 residues. The CDR3 DNA follows: TGTGCCAGTAGTACTCCCGGACTAGCGGGGGGCACAGATACGCAGTATTTT. Its translation is CASSTPGLAGGTDTQYF. Together with reference TRBV19 and TRBJ2-3, the CDR3 gives the full variable domain: DGGITQSPKYLFRKEGQNVTLSCEQNLNHDAMYWYRQDPGQGLRLIYYSQIVNDFQKGDIAEGYSVSREKKESFPLTVTSAQKNPTAFYLCASSTPGLAGGTDTQYFGPGTRLTVL.

The V and J genes are TRBV10-3 and TRBJ2-1, with 9 positions matching TRBD1. The CDR3 runs to 22 residues. Unmatched junction bases numbered 18, after V lost 0 bases and J lost 0 bases. In germline, CDR1 is ENHRY, CDR2 SYGVKD. The CDR3 coding sequence is TGTGCCATCAGTGAGTCGTCGTTGGACAGGGGCCGGAGGAGAAGCTCCTACAATGAGCAGTTCTTC. This sequence encodes CAISESSLDRGRRRSSYNEQFF.

A single count supports this clone. The chain has TRBV9 and TRBJ1-2; TRBD1 aligns across 7 bases. Germline CDR1 SGDLS, CDR2 YYNGEE. This CDR3 spans 15 amino acids. V shed 3 bases and J 8 bases; nucleotides not matched to a gene: 13. This CDR3 reads CASSATGSGSGGYTF. The CDR3 DNA reads as TGTGCCAGCAGCGCGACAGGGTCTGGTTCCGGAGGCTACACCTTC.

The chain joins TRBV4-3 to TRBJ2-5; 9 bases map to TRBD1. The CDR3 sequence is 15 residues long. Per the germline V gene, CDR1 is LGHNA and CDR2 is YSLEER. The trim removed 3 bases at V and 5 bases at J, leaving 7 bases unmatched. The DNA for the CDR3 is TGCGCCAGCAGCCAGAACAGGGGGCATGGGGAGACCCAGTACTTC. Translated, it gives CASSQNRGHGETQYF.

The gene calls are TRBV7-2 and TRBJ2-7, with D possibly matching TRBD2 (5 bases). Germline lookup yields CDR1 SGHTA and CDR2 FQGNSA. CDR3 length: 13 amino acids. Trimming pared 0 bases from V and 2 bases from J, leaving 5 bases between. CDR3 amino acids: CASSLASAYEQYF. The CDR3 DNA reads TGTGCCAGCAGCTTAGCTAGCGCCTACGAGCAGTACTTC. Variable domain in full (rest from reference TRBV7-2 and TRBJ2-7): GAGVSQSPSNKVTEKGKDVELRCDPISGHTALYWYRQSLGQGLEFLIYFQGNSAPDKSGLPSDRFSAERTGGSVSTLTIQRTQQEDSAVYLCASSLASAYEQYFGPGTRLTVT.

The V and J genes are TRBV18 and TRBJ2-2; possibly TRBD2 for D (5 bases). The CDR3 loop spans 15 amino acids. V was pared by 4 bases and J by 5 bases, with 14 bases between. CDR1 KGHSH and CDR2 LQKENI come from the germline V gene. The CDR3 spells CASSLEIRDTGELFF. CDR3 DNA sequence: TGTGCCAGCTCACTCGAAATCCGGGATACCGGGGAGCTGTTTTTT.

The sample holds a few counts of this clone. The chain carries TRBV3-1 (or the pseudogene TRBV3-2) and TRBJ2-3, with 9 bases identical to TRBD2. This CDR3 has 15 residues. The germline V gene encodes CDR1 LGHDT and CDR2 YNNKEL (reference sequence). Unmatched junction bases numbered 3, after V lost 4 bases and J lost 1 base. The CDR3 loop is CASSLSGGGTDTQYF. The DNA for the CDR3 is TGTGCCAGCAGCCTTAGCGGGGGTGGCACAGATACGCAGTATTTT.

The V and J genes are TRBV27 and TRBJ2-1; 7 bases are shared with TRBD1. Germline CDR1 MNHEY, CDR2 SMNVEV (reference sequence). J was trimmed by 0 bases and V by 4 bases; bases with no gene match: 6. The CDR3 is 16 residues long. The CDR3 spells CASSSPGQSSYNEQFF. For the CDR3, the DNA is TGTGCCAGCAGTTCCCCGGGACAGAGCTCCTACAATGAGCAGTTCTTC.

This clone was seen a single time. The V call is TRBV6-6, the J call TRBJ1-1, with 7 bases fitting TRBD1. This CDR3 has 13 amino acids. Germline loops: CDR1 MNHNY, CDR2 SVGAGI (reference sequence). J gave up 2 bases and V 11 bases, and 8 bases lay outside the gene matches. CDR3 sequence (DNA): TGTGCCGGGAGACAGGGCCCAAACACTGAAGCTTTCTTT. Translated, it gives CAGRQGPNTEAFF.

The chain carries TRBV28 and TRBJ2-4, with TRBD2 matching over 8 bases. The junction had 10 bases not matched to a gene; V was cut back by 6 bases and J by 0 bases. This CDR3 contains 17 residues. Germline V lookup: CDR1 MDHEN, CDR2 SYDVKM. CDR3 residues: CASRTSSGGLAKNIQYF. CDR3 DNA: TGTGCCAGCAGGACCTCGAGCGGGGGACTAGCCAAAAACATTCAGTACTTC.

The chain has TRBV7-2 and TRBJ2-3; 8 bases line up with TRBD2. The CDR3 is 13 residues long. After removal of 10 bases from V and 2 bases from J, the junction contained 5 bases not matched to a gene. Germline loops: CDR1 SGHTA, CDR2 FQGNSA. Written as DNA, the CDR3 is TGTGCCACCCTTAGCGGGAACACAGATACGCAGTATTTT. It specifies CATLSGNTDTQYF.

The CDR3 region is CASSLVQGYEQYF. Written as DNA, the CDR3 is TGTGCCAGCAGCTTAGTCCAGGGCTACGAGCAGTACTTC. The genes are TRBV11-1 and TRBJ2-7; TRBD1 might be the D (5 bases). Trimming took off 1 base at V and 3 bases at J, with 7 bases between the two ends. From germline, CDR1 is SGHAT and CDR2 FQDESV (reference sequence). The CDR3 consists of 13 residues.

This chain uses TRBV3-1 (or the pseudogene TRBV3-2) with TRBJ1-6; 7 nucleotides match TRBD1. J gave up 10 bases and V 1 base, and 22 bases lay outside the gene matches. The CDR3 is 20 amino acids. Germline V gene lookup returns CDR1 LGHDT and CDR2 YNNKEL (reference sequence). The CDR3 bases are TGTGCCAGCAGCCAAGTACTCGGGAAGACAGGGTCCTCTCAGAGATCACCCCTCCACTTT. Its protein is CASSQVLGKTGSSQRSPLHF.

The J gene is TRBJ1-2, the V gene TRBV4-3; D gene unclear. The CDR3 loop spans 15 amino acids. V was clipped by 4 bases and J by 1 base, with 13 bases between them. The V gene's germline CDR1 is LGHNA and CDR2 YSLEER. For the CDR3, the DNA is TGCGCCAGCAGCCCCGACGCGGTAGTTAACTATGGCTACACCTTC. Translation: CASSPDAVVNYGYTF.

This rearrangement joins TRBV24-1 to TRBJ2-2, with TRBD2 identical over 7 bases. This CDR3 is built from 17 residues. Trimming removed 3 bases from V and 3 bases from J; junction bases left unmatched: 9. Germline CDR1 and CDR2: KGHDR and SFDVKD. CDR3 residues: CATSDVSGTKYTGELFF. The CDR3 DNA follows: TGTGCCACCAGTGATGTATCCGGGACTAAATACACCGGGGAGCTGTTTTTT.

The V call is TRBV4-2, the J call TRBJ2-1; D may be TRBD1 (5 bases). Deletions cut 4 bases from V and 7 bases from J, with 17 bases between. Germline-derived CDR1 and CDR2 are LGHNA and YNFKEQ. This CDR3 is built from 15 residues. CDR3 coding DNA: TGTGCCAGCAGCCCGCGAGGTTGGGGCCAGAATGAGCAGTTCTTC. Translation: CASSPRGWGQNEQFF.

The rearrangement links TRBV4-1 to TRBJ2-5; 11 bases match TRBD2. The CDR3 has 15 residues. In germline, CDR1 is MGHRA, CDR2 YSYEKL. V lost 1 base to trimming and J lost 5 bases; unmatched junction nucleotides: 3. The CDR3 sequence: CASSQGLAGGETQYF. The CDR3 DNA reads TGCGCCAGCAGCCAAGGGTTAGCGGGAGGGGAGACCCAGTACTTC.

This chain links TRBV19 with TRBJ1-5, with D possibly being TRBD1 (6 bases). The CDR3 length is 16 residues. V was clipped by 2 bases and J by 3 bases, with 14 bases between them. CDR1 and CDR2 from the germline V gene are LNHDA and SQIVND (reference sequence). Here the CDR3 reads CASSILRGQNNQPQHF. The DNA for the CDR3 is TGTGCCAGTAGTATACTAAGAGGACAGAACAATCAGCCCCAGCATTTT. Looking up the rest from reference TRBV19 and TRBJ1-5 gives the full variable domain: DGGITQSPKYLFRKEGQNVTLSCEQNLNHDAMYWYRQDPGQGLRLIYYSQIVNDFQKGDIAEGYSVSREKKESFPLTVTSAQKNPTAFYLCASSILRGQNNQPQHFGDGTRLSIL.

This chain connects TRBV4-1 to TRBJ2-1; 8 bases align to TRBD2. This CDR3 region has 18 residues. Unmatched junction bases numbered 11, after V lost 3 bases and J lost 1 base. CDR1 is MGHRA and CDR2 is YSYEKL in the germline V gene. Here the CDR3 reads CASSHVLRSGKSYNEQFF. In DNA form, the CDR3 reads TGCGCCAGCAGCCATGTACTTCGTAGCGGGAAGTCCTACAATGAGCAGTTCTTC.